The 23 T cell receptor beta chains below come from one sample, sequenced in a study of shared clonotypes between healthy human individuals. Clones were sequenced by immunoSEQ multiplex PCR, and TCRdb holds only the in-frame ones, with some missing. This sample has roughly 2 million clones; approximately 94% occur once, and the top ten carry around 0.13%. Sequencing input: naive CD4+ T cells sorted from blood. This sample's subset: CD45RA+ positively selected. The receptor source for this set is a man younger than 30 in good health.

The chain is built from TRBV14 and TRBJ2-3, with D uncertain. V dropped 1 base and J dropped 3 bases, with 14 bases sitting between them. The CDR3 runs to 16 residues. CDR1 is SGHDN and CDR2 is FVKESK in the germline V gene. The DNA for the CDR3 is TGTGCCAGCAGCCAAGGGACCCTAAGGTCGACAGATACGCAGTATTTT. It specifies CASSQGTLRSTDTQYF.

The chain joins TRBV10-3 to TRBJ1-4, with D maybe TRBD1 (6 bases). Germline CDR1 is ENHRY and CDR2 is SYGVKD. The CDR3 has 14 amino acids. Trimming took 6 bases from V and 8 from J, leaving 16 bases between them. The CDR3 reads CAISSTGGNEKLFF. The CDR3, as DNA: TGTGCCATCAGCTCGACGGGGGGCAACGAAAAACTGTTTTTT.

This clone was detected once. This CDR3 reads CASSYWGQWALNEQFF. CDR3 coding DNA: TGTGCCAGCAGTTACTGGGGACAGTGGGCGCTCAATGAGCAGTTCTTC. V and J are TRBV6-5 and TRBJ2-1; 7 bases are a match to TRBD1. This CDR3 is 16 amino acids long. Germline V gene lookup returns CDR1 MNHEY and CDR2 SVGAGI. V was clipped by 1 base and J by 6 bases; unmatched bases: 9.

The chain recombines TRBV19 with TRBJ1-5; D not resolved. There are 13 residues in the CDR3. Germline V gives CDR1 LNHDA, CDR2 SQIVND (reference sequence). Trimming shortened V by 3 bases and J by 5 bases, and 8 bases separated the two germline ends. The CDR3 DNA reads TGTGCCAGTAGTATGATACCAGATCAGCCCCAGCATTTT. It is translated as CASSMIPDQPQHF.

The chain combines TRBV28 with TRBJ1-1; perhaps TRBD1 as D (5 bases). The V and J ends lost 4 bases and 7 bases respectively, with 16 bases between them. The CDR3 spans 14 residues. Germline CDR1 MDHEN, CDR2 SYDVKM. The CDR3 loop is CASSSQGGGDEAFF. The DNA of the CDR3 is TGTGCCAGCAGTTCCCAAGGCGGGGGGGATGAAGCTTTCTTT.

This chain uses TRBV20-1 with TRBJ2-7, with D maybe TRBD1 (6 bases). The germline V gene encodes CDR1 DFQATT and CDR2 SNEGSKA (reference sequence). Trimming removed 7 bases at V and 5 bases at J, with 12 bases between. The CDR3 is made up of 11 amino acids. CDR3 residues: CSGSTGNEQYF. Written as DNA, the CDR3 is TGCAGTGGAAGCACAGGGAACGAGCAGTACTTC.

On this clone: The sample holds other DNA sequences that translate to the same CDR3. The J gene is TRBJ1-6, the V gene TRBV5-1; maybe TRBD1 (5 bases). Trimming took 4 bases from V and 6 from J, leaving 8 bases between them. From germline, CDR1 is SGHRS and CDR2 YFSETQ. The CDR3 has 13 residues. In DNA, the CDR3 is TGCGCCAGCAGCCGGGACCCTAATTCACCCCTCCACTTT. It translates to CASSRDPNSPLHF.

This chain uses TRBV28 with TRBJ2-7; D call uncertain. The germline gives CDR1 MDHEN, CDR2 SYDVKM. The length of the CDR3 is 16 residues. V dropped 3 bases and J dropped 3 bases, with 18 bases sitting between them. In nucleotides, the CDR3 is TGTGCCAGCAGTTTTTCGGGCGGATCTTCGGTCTACGAGCAGTACTTC. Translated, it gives CASSFSGGSSVYEQYF.

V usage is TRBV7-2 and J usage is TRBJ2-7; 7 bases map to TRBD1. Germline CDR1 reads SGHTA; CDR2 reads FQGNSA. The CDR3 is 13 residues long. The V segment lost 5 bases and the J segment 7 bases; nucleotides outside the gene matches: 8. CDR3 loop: CASSKGQTGEQYF. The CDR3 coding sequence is TGTGCCAGCAGCAAGGGACAGACGGGTGAGCAGTACTTC.

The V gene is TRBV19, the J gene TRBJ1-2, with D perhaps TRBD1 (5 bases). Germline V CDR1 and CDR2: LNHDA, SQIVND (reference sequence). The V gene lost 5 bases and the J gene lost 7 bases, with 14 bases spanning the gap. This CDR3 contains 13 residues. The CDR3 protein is CASSVTIGTGYTF. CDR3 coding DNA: TGTGCCAGTAGTGTGACCATCGGGACTGGCTACACCTTC.

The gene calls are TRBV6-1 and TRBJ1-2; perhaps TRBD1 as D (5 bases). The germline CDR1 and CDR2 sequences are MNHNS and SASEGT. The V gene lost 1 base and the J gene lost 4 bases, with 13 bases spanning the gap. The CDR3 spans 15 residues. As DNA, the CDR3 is TGTGCCAGCAGTGAAGGGGGGATCCCCTCCTATGGCTACACCTTC. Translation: CASSEGGIPSYGYTF.

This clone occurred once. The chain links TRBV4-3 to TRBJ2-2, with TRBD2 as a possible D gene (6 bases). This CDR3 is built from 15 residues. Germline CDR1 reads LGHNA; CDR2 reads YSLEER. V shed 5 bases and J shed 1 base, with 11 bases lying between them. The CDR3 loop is CASSRGLQNTGELFF. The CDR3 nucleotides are TGCGCCAGCAGCAGGGGACTTCAGAACACCGGGGAGCTGTTTTTT.

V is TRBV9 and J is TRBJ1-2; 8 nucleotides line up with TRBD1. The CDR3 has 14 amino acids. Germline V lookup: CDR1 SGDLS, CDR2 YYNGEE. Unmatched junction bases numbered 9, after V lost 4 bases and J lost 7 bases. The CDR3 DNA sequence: TGTGCCAGCAGCCGACCCCAGGGGGCGCCTGGCTACACCTTC. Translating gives CASSRPQGAPGYTF.

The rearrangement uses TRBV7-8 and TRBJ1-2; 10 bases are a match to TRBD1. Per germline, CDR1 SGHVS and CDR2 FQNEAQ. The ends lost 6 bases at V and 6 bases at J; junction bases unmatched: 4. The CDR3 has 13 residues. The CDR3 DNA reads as TGTGCCAGCAGGGGGGGACAGGGGAATGGCTACACCTTC. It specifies CASRGGQGNGYTF.

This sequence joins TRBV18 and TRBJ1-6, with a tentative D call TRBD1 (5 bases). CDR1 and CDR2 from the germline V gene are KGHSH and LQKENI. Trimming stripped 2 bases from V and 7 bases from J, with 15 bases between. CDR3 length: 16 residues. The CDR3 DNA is TGTGCCAGCTCACCATCCGTCCAGGGTGTAAATTCACCCCTCCACTTT. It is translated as CASSPSVQGVNSPLHF.

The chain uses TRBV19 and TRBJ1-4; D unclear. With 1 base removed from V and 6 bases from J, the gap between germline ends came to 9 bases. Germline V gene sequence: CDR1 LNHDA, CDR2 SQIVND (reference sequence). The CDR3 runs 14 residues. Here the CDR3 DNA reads TGTGCCAGTAGTATAGCACATCCCTATGAAAAACTGTTTTTT. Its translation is CASSIAHPYEKLFF.

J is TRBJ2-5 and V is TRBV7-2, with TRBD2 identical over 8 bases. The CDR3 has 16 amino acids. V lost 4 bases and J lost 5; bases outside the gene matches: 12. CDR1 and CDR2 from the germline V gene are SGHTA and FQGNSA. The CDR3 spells CASSSGPGLARETQYF. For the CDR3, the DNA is TGTGCCAGCAGCTCAGGTCCCGGACTAGCCCGTGAGACCCAGTACTTC.

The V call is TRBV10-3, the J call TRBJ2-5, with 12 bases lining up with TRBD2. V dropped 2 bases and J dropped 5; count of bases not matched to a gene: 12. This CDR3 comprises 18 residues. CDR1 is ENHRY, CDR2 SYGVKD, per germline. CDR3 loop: CAISEIKTSGRIVETQYF. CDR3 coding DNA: TGTGCCATCAGTGAGATCAAGACTAGCGGGAGAATCGTGGAGACCCAGTACTTC.

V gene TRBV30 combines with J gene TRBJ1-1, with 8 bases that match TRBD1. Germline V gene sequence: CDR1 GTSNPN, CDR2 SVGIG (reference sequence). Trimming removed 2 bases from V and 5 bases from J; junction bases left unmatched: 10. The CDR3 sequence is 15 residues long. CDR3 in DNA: TGTGCCTGGAGTCCACCCCGGACAGGGCGGACTGAAGCTTTCTTT. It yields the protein CAWSPPRTGRTEAFF.

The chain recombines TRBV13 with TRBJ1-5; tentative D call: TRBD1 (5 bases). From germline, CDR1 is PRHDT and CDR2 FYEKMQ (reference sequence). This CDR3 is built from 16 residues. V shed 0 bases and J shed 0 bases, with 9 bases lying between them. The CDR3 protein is CASSLGPGTSNQPQHF. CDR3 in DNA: TGTGCCAGCAGCTTAGGCCCAGGGACTAGCAATCAGCCCCAGCATTTT.

In DNA form, the CDR3 reads TGTGCCAGCAGTTACCAAGGGACAGGAACCTACGAGCAGTACTTC. Protein: CASSYQGTGTYEQYF. The chain is built from TRBV6-5 and TRBJ2-7, with TRBD1 matching 8 bases. The germline V gene has CDR1 MNHEY and CDR2 SVGAGI. V lost 2 bases and J lost 2; bases outside the gene matches: 5. The CDR3 sequence is 15 residues long.

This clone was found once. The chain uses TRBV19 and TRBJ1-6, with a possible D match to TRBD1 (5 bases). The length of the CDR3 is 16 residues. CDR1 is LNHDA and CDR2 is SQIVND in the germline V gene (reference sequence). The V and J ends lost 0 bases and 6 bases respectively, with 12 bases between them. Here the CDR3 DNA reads TGTGCCAGTAGTATAGATCTATGGGACGGTAATTCACCCCTCCACTTT. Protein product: CASSIDLWDGNSPLHF.

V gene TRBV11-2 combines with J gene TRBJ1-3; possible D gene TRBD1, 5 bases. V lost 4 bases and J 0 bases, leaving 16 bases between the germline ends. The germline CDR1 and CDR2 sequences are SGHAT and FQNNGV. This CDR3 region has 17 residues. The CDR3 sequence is CASSSRDDPGSGNTIYF. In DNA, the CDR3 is TGTGCCAGCAGCTCCCGGGACGACCCTGGCTCTGGAAACACCATATATTTT. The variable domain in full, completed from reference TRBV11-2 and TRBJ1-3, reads EAGVAQSPRYKIIEKRQSVAFWCNPISGHATLYWYQQILGQGPKLLIQFQNNGVVDDSQLPKDRFSAERLKGVDSTLKIQPAKLEDSAVYLCASSSRDDPGSGNTIYFGEGSWLTVV.